This T cell receptor (beta chain) came from a study of cytomegalovirus exposure and HLA in healthy donors. This CDR3 is 13 amino acids long. The germline gives CDR1 SGHRS, CDR2 YFSETQ. V shed 4 bases and J shed 3 bases, with 11 bases lying between them. Researchers ran the PCR with 60 Vbeta and 13 Jbeta primers. Here immunoSEQ multiplex PCR was the method, and the copy in TCRdb shows in-frame clones only, minus some. This table has about 170,000 clones, 70% to 80% appearing once. Input material: PBMCs. J is TRBJ2-7 and V is TRBV5-1; weak D call: TRBD1 (6 bases). This clonotype was obtained from a woman aged 25 to 45 in good health and CMV-seropositive. Here the CDR3 DNA reads TGCGCCAGCAGCACGGACAGCCTCTACGAGCAGTACTTC. It yields the protein CASSTDSLYEQYF. The entire variable domain, with the rest obtained from reference TRBV5-1 and TRBJ2-7, is as follows: KAGVTQTPRYLIKTRGQQVTLSCSPISGHRSVSWYQQTPGQGLQFLFEYFSETQRNKGNFPGRFSGRQFSNSRSEMNVSTLELGDSALYLCASSTDSLYEQYFGPGTRLTVT.